A single sample is the source of the 24 T cell receptor beta chains below, sequenced in a study of T cells in Graves' hyperthyroidism and ophthalmopathy. Amplified regions were TCR beta CDR3 sequences from RNA transcripts. The HTBI primer set served for first-round RT-PCR of the TCR CDR3. TCRdb processed the multiplex PCR reads anew with MiXCR; each CDR3 protein has one entry. The table lists 600,000 to 700,000 distinct CDR3 sequences, approximately 42% of them singletons. Sequenced: peripheral blood or thyroid tissue (not recorded which). All receptors derive from an adult man with Graves' disease, either hyperthyroidism or ophthalmopathy (not recorded which).

V is TRBV7-9 and J is TRBJ1-2; D is undetermined. This CDR3 is 13 amino acids long. Trimming removed 5 bases at V and 8 bases at J, with 15 bases between. Looked up from germline, CDR1 is SEHNR and CDR2 is FQNEAQ (reference sequence). DNA for the CDR3: TGTGCCAGCAGCCAAGGCGGCCACTCCGGCTACACCTTC. Translating it yields CASSQGGHSGYTF.

The CDR3 here is CSARAGTFGNTEAFF. CDR3 coding DNA: TGCAGTGCTCGTGCCGGGACCTTCGGCAACACTGAAGCTTTCTTT. The J gene is TRBJ1-1, the V gene TRBV20-1; perhaps TRBD1 as D (5 bases). Germline V gives CDR1 DFQATT, CDR2 SNEGSKA (reference sequence). CDR3 length: 15 residues. Trimming left V 5 bases short and J 2 bases short, with 18 bases between.

This clonotype has just a few counts. The chain uses TRBV5-1 and TRBJ1-2; 7 bases align to TRBD1. V shed 5 bases, J shed 5 bases, and the junction held 9 bases outside the gene matches. The CDR3 spans 14 residues. Germline V CDR1 and CDR2: SGHRS, YFSETQ. Here the CDR3 reads CASRSGTAEYGYTF. For the CDR3, the DNA is TGCGCCAGCAGATCCGGGACAGCCGAGTATGGCTACACCTTC.

Many counts were recorded for this clonotype. A junction end diverges from the germline sequence, so it may reflect a read error. The J gene is TRBJ1-1, the V gene TRBV5-1, with D perhaps matching TRBD1 (6 bases). The CDR3 is 15 amino acids. CDR1 and CDR2 from the germline V gene are SGHRS and YFSETQ. For the CDR3, the DNA is TGTGCCAGCAGCTTAGCTGCGGGGGCCAACACTGAAGCTTTCTTT. Residues: CASSLAAGANTEAFF.

V usage is TRBV7-2 and J usage is TRBJ2-5; TRBD2 matches at 11 bases. Germline V gene lookup returns CDR1 SGHTA and CDR2 FQGNSA. V was pared by 5 bases and J by 3 bases, with 5 bases of the junction left unmatched. This CDR3 comprises 15 residues. The CDR3 DNA follows: TGTGCCAGCAGCAACCTACTAGCGGGGGAAGAGACCCAGTACTTC. As protein: CASSNLLAGEETQYF.

The rearrangement joins TRBV25-1 to TRBJ1-2; possibly TRBD1 for D (5 bases). The CDR3 is 14 amino acids. V dropped 11 bases and J dropped 2 bases, with 18 bases sitting between them. Germline V CDR1 and CDR2: MGHDK, SYGVNS. The CDR3, as DNA: TGTGCCCCAGATCAATTGGGGGGAAACTATGGCTACACCTTC. This translates into CAPDQLGGNYGYTF.

This rearrangement joins TRBV20-1 to TRBJ1-5, with TRBD1 matching 9 bases. CDR3 length: 16 amino acids. Germline CDR1 is DFQATT and CDR2 is SNEGSKA (reference sequence). V shed 3 bases, J shed 11 bases, and the junction held 17 bases outside the gene matches. The CDR3 DNA reads as TGCAGTGCTAGTTTCTCGACAGGGGGTCCTAGCGAGACCCAGCATTTT. Translation gives CSASFSTGGPSETQHF.

This chain uses TRBV12-3 or TRBV12-4 with TRBJ1-1; 7 bases line up with TRBD1. The CDR3 length is 16 residues. V dropped 1 base and J dropped 0; count of bases not matched to a gene: 5. CDR3 bases: TGTGCCAGCAGTTTAGGGGGGGACAGCATGAACACTGAAGCTTTCTTT. As protein: CASSLGGDSMNTEAFF.

This clonotype was detected a few times. CDR3 in DNA: TGTGCCATCAGTGAAAGTCAGACCTCCTACGAGCAGTACTTC. Protein: CAISESQTSYEQYF. The rearrangement links TRBV10-3 to TRBJ2-7; D remains unclear. CDR3 length: 14 residues. The V end lost 3 bases, the J end lost 0 bases, and 9 bases lay between the germline ends. Germline V gene sequence: CDR1 ENHRY, CDR2 SYGVKD.

With regard to this clonotype: A much larger clone sits a single nucleotide away, making a read error possible. The rearrangement links TRBV19 to TRBJ1-3, with 8 positions matching TRBD1. The germline gives CDR1 LNHDA, CDR2 SQIVND (reference sequence). The CDR3 is 14 residues long. The CDR3 loop reads CASGQGASGDTIYF. The CDR3 nucleotides read TGTGCCAGCGGACAGGGCGCCTCTGGAGACACCATATATTTT.

The genes are TRBV10-3 and TRBJ1-6, with TRBD1 matching 8 bases. CDR1 and CDR2 from the germline V gene are ENHRY and SYGVKD. V dropped 2 bases and J dropped 7; count of bases not matched to a gene: 4. The CDR3 spans 15 residues. The chain's CDR3 is CAISEGQGWNSPLHF. CDR3 DNA sequence: TGTGCCATCAGTGAGGGACAGGGTTGGAATTCACCCCTCCACTTT.

This clonotype was detected ten times or more. V usage is TRBV12-3 or TRBV12-4 and J usage is TRBJ2-7, with D hard to call. The length of the CDR3 is 11 residues. Trimming cost V 6 bases and J 3 bases, with 6 bases left between them. The CDR3: CASRGLYEQYF. CDR3 DNA: TGTGCCAGCAGGGGCCTCTACGAGCAGTACTTC.

The rearrangement links TRBV2 to TRBJ1-5; 9 bases map to TRBD1. This CDR3 is built from 15 residues. Germline lookup yields CDR1 SNHLY and CDR2 FYNNEI. V shed 4 bases and J 4 bases; nucleotides not matched to a gene: 5. The CDR3 protein is CASSGTGGKNQPQHF. The CDR3 DNA reads TGTGCCAGCAGTGGTACAGGGGGCAAAAATCAGCCCCAGCATTTT.

The gene calls are TRBV7-9 and TRBJ2-5; unclear D gene. Germline V lookup: CDR1 SEHNR, CDR2 FQNEAQ (reference sequence). V gave up 9 bases and J gave up 0 bases, with 8 bases separating them. This CDR3 region has 12 residues. In nucleotides, the CDR3 is TGTGCCAGTAGCAATGACCAAGAGACCCAGTACTTC. It yields the protein CASSNDQETQYF.

This sequence joins TRBV7-9 and TRBJ1-5, with 12 bases matching TRBD1. The J segment lost 7 bases and the V segment lost 5 bases, leaving 9 bases of the junction unmatched. The CDR3 covers 16 residues. CDR1 and CDR2 (germline): SEHNR, FQNEAQ (reference sequence). CDR3 nucleotides: TGTGCCAGCAGCGAACCGGGACAGGGGGCCGGACAGCCCCAGCATTTT. Translating gives CASSEPGQGAGQPQHF. Full variable domain (remainder filled in from reference TRBV7-9 and TRBJ1-5): DTGVSQNPRHKITKRGQNVTFRCDPISEHNRLYWYRQTLGQGPEFLTYFQNEAQLEKSRLLSDRFSAERPKGSFSTLEIQRTEQGDSAMYLCASSEPGQGAGQPQHFGDGTRLSIL.

The chain has TRBV10-3 and TRBJ1-2, with 10 bases that match TRBD1. Looked up from germline, CDR1 is ENHRY and CDR2 is SYGVKD. V shed 2 bases and J 4 bases; nucleotides not matched to a gene: 1. The CDR3 runs 14 residues. CDR3 amino acids: CAISEGTGAYGYTF. DNA for the CDR3: TGTGCCATCAGTGAGGGGACAGGGGCCTATGGCTACACCTTC.

A few counts support this clonotype. This chain joins TRBV10-3 and TRBJ2-7, with TRBD1 identical over 9 bases. V lost 4 bases to trimming and J lost 3 bases; unmatched junction nucleotides: 4. The CDR3 has 14 residues. CDR1 is ENHRY, CDR2 SYGVKD, per germline. The CDR3, as DNA: TGTGCCATCAGTGGTGGGACAGGGCACTACGAGCAGTACTTC. Protein product: CAISGGTGHYEQYF.

V gene TRBV7-9 combines with J gene TRBJ2-5; TRBD1 is a possible D gene (6 bases). Germline-derived CDR1 and CDR2 are SEHNR and FQNEAQ (reference sequence). Trimming took 3 bases from V and 8 from J, leaving 16 bases between them. The CDR3 totals 14 residues. The CDR3 sequence is CASSLYGGAYTQYF. The CDR3 nucleotides read TGTGCCAGCAGCTTGTATGGGGGCGCGTATACCCAGTACTTC.

This clonotype was detected many times. The chain joins TRBV10-1 to TRBJ2-7; tentatively, D is TRBD1 (6 bases). Between the trimmed V and J ends, which lost 6 bases and 1 base, there was a span of 10 bases. The CDR3 consists of 13 residues. The germline V gene encodes CDR1 WNHNN and CDR2 SYGVQD (reference sequence). The CDR3 nucleotides read TGCGCCAGCAGCCCAGGGGAATCCTACGAGCAGTACTTC. This gives the protein CASSPGESYEQYF.

This chain links TRBV20-1 with TRBJ1-5, with 7 bases fitting TRBD1. Trimming cost V 6 bases and J 4 bases; bases outside gene matches: 6. Germline CDR1 DFQATT, CDR2 SNEGSKA (reference sequence). The CDR3 is made up of 13 amino acids. CDR3 amino acids: CSAVDRENQPQHF. The CDR3 DNA follows: TGCAGTGCCGTCGACAGGGAAAATCAGCCCCAGCATTTT.

The rearrangement joins TRBV2 to TRBJ2-3; 10 nucleotides line up with TRBD1. V shed 4 bases and J 2 bases; nucleotides not matched to a gene: 6. Germline lookup yields CDR1 SNHLY and CDR2 FYNNEI. There are 16 residues in the CDR3. CDR3 coding DNA: TGTGCCAGCAGTGGACAGGGGGCTATGAACACAGATACGCAGTATTTT. This gives the protein CASSGQGAMNTDTQYF.

This chain joins TRBV20-1 and TRBJ1-4; 7 nucleotides align to TRBD1. V shed 0 bases and J 8 bases; nucleotides not matched to a gene: 9. Germline assignment: CDR1 DFQATT and CDR2 SNEGSKA (reference sequence). CDR3 length equals 15 residues. CDR3 bases: TGCAGTGCTAGAGATTCGACAGGGTATAGAGAAAAACTGTTTTTT. Protein product: CSARDSTGYREKLFF.

This clonotype was seen a handful of times. The chain is built from TRBV19 and TRBJ1-2; 8 bases map to TRBD1. CDR1 is LNHDA, CDR2 SQIVND, per germline (reference sequence). This CDR3 contains 13 residues. V trimming: 9 bases; J trimming: 8 bases; junction bases outside the gene matches: 11. This CDR3 reads CARNSDRAYGYTF. CDR3 coding DNA: TGTGCCAGAAATTCGGACAGGGCTTACGGCTACACCTTC.

The chain has TRBV25-1 and TRBJ1-4; possibly TRBD1 for D (5 bases). This CDR3 is 14 amino acids long. Germline CDR1 reads MGHDK; CDR2 reads SYGVNS. V lost 8 bases and J 8 bases, leaving 18 bases between the germline ends. This CDR3 reads CASVTRGVEEKLFF. CDR3 nucleotides: TGTGCCAGCGTGACGCGGGGGGTGGAAGAAAAACTGTTTTTT.